A single sample is the source of the 14 T cell receptor beta chains below, sequenced in a study of blood T cell repertoires in COVID-19. Clones were read by immunoSEQ multiplex PCR, and TCRdb kept only the in-frame ones, dropping some. Among fewer than 600,000 clones listed, about 88% were seen once. The source material was peripheral blood. Source of these receptors: a man between 18 and 29 years old with COVID-19, enrolled during active disease.

Here the CDR3 reads CASSYYSQPQHF. The CDR3 DNA reads TGTGCCAGCAGTTATTATTCTCAGCCCCAGCATTTT. This chain joins TRBV6-2 or TRBV6-3 and TRBJ1-5; D not resolved. V lost 3 bases to trimming and J lost 6 bases, with 6 bases between them. The length of the CDR3 is 12 residues. Germline V gene data show CDR1 as MNHEY and CDR2 as SVGEGT.

The V and J genes are TRBV19 and TRBJ1-4, with 7 bases that match TRBD1. J gave up 3 bases and V 7 bases, and 8 bases lay outside the gene matches. The length of the CDR3 is 15 residues. Germline V gene lookup returns CDR1 LNHDA and CDR2 SQIVND (reference sequence). CDR3 amino acids: CASKQEGAANEKLFF. The CDR3 nucleotides are TGTGCCAGTAAGCAGGAGGGGGCAGCTAATGAAAAACTGTTTTTT.

CDR3 in amino acids: CASSLGEGQGSFEKLFF. The CDR3 region has the DNA TGCGCCAGCAGCCTAGGCGAAGGACAGGGTAGTTTTGAAAAACTGTTTTTT. V gene TRBV5-1 combines with J gene TRBJ1-4; TRBD1 aligns across 8 bases. The V and J ends lost 4 bases and 7 bases, in that order; junction bases with no gene match: 15. The CDR3 contains 17 residues. Germline CDR1 is SGHRS and CDR2 is YFSETQ.

This chain uses TRBV5-4 with TRBJ1-3; D is unclear. V was cut by 1 base and J by 4 bases, with 12 bases left in between. Germline values: CDR1 SGHNT, CDR2 YYREEE (reference sequence). The length of the CDR3 is 15 residues. DNA for the CDR3: TGTGCCAGCAGCTTGACGGGAGGGAGAGGAAACACCATATATTTT. It yields the protein CASSLTGGRGNTIYF. Looking up the rest from reference TRBV5-4 and TRBJ1-3 gives the full variable domain: ETGVTQSPTHLIKTRGQQVTLRCSSQSGHNTVSWYQQALGQGPQFIFQYYREEENGRGNFPPRFSGLQFPNYSSELNVNALELDDSALYLCASSLTGGRGNTIYFGEGSWLTVV.

This clone showed up just a few times. The CDR3 region is CASSLRGRYEQYF. In DNA form, the CDR3 reads TGTGCCAGCAGCCTCAGGGGGAGATACGAGCAGTACTTC. J is TRBJ2-7 and V is TRBV7-8; 7 bases are shared with TRBD1. The ends lost 5 bases at V and 4 bases at J; junction bases unmatched: 5. The CDR3 length is 13 residues. Germline V gene sequence: CDR1 SGHVS, CDR2 FQNEAQ. The full variable domain, completed using reference TRBV7-8 and TRBJ2-7, is GAGVSQSPRYKVAKRGQDVALRCDPISGHVSLFWYQQALGQGPEFLTYFQNEAQLDKSGLPSDRFFAERPEGSVSTLKIQRTQQEDSAVYLCASSLRGRYEQYFGPGTRLTVT.

V is TRBV7-9 and J is TRBJ1-1, with D perhaps matching TRBD1 (6 bases). The V end lost 4 bases, the J end lost 2 bases, and 26 bases lay between the germline ends. In germline, CDR1 is SEHNR, CDR2 FQNEAQ (reference sequence). There are 19 residues in the CDR3. Here the CDR3 reads CASSSTSPPTGKVNTEAFF. For the CDR3, the DNA is TGTGCCAGCAGCTCAACCTCGCCCCCGACAGGCAAGGTTAACACTGAAGCTTTCTTT. The complete variable domain, with remaining parts taken from reference TRBV7-9 and TRBJ1-1, reads DTGVSQNPRHKITKRGQNVTFRCDPISEHNRLYWYRQTLGQGPEFLTYFQNEAQLEKSRLLSDRFSAERPKGSFSTLEIQRTEQGDSAMYLCASSSTSPPTGKVNTEAFFGQGTRLTVV.

The J gene is TRBJ1-1, the V gene TRBV6-5, with TRBD1 as a possible D gene (6 bases). V lost 0 bases to trimming and J lost 10 bases, with 21 bases between them. The CDR3 totals 16 residues. Germline values: CDR1 MNHEY, CDR2 SVGAGI. The CDR3 nucleotides read TGTGCCAGCAGTTACTCGGGGGGGTGGAGCCAGGGGTCAGCTTTCTTT. Translation gives CASSYSGGWSQGSAFF.

The J gene is TRBJ1-5, the V gene TRBV15; tentative D call: TRBD1 (6 bases). This CDR3 has 15 residues. Deletions cut 3 bases from V and 1 base from J, with 10 bases between. Germline values: CDR1 LNHNV, CDR2 YYDKDF (reference sequence). The CDR3 bases are TGTGCCACCAGCAGGGAAGGGGGAAGCAATCAGCCCCAGCATTTT. This encodes CATSREGGSNQPQHF. Together with reference TRBV15 and TRBJ1-5, the CDR3 gives the full variable domain: DAMVIQNPRYQVTQFGKPVTLSCSQTLNHNVMYWYQQKSSQAPKLLFHYYDKDFNNEADTPDNFQSRRPNTSFCFLDIRSPGLGDTAMYLCATSREGGSNQPQHFGDGTRLSIL.

V gene TRBV6-5 combines with J gene TRBJ2-7, with 8 bases identical to TRBD2. This CDR3 spans 14 amino acids. The V segment lost 6 bases and the J segment 4 bases; nucleotides outside the gene matches: 8. Germline CDR1 MNHEY, CDR2 SVGAGI. The CDR3 sequence: CASRPGGAIYEQYF. The CDR3 coding sequence is TGTGCCAGCAGACCCGGGGGGGCTATTTACGAGCAGTACTTC.

This clone showed up just a few times. J is TRBJ1-6 and V is TRBV19; D is unclear. The CDR3 consists of 15 residues. V was clipped by 3 bases and J by 12 bases, with 18 bases between them. Per the germline V gene, CDR1 is LNHDA and CDR2 is SQIVND (reference sequence). The CDR3 is CASSIEGGNAGPLHF. CDR3 in DNA: TGTGCCAGTAGTATTGAGGGAGGCAACGCGGGACCCCTCCACTTT.

V gene TRBV28 combines with J gene TRBJ1-5; D is unresolved. This CDR3 has 14 residues. CDR1 and CDR2 from the germline V gene are MDHEN and SYDVKM. V lost 3 bases and J lost 4, with 10 bases in between. The CDR3 protein is CASSLRYWNQPQHF. The CDR3 coding sequence is TGTGCCAGCAGTTTGAGGTATTGGAATCAGCCCCAGCATTTT.

The chain couples TRBV6-5 to TRBJ2-6; D might be TRBD1 (5 bases). With 6 bases removed from V and 5 bases from J, the gap between germline ends came to 11 bases. In germline, CDR1 is MNHEY, CDR2 SVGAGI. CDR3 length: 14 residues. The CDR3 protein is CASRGQLRANVLTF. The CDR3 DNA sequence: TGTGCCAGCAGGGGGCAGCTTAGGGCCAACGTCCTGACTTTC.

This sequence joins TRBV7-9 and TRBJ2-2; tentative D call: TRBD1 (6 bases). The CDR3 runs to 15 residues. Trimming pared 5 bases from V and 3 bases from J, leaving 13 bases between. The germline V gene encodes CDR1 SEHNR and CDR2 FQNEAQ (reference sequence). CDR3 DNA sequence: TGTGCCAGCAGCGATAAACAGGGCGACACCGGGGAGCTGTTTTTT. Protein sequence: CASSDKQGDTGELFF.

This clone appeared once. The CDR3 protein is CASTKTRLNEQFF. The CDR3 region has the DNA TGTGCCAGCACAAAGACGCGACTCAATGAGCAGTTCTTC. The chain has TRBV25-1 and TRBJ2-1, with D uncertain. Trimming took 7 bases from V and 6 from J, leaving 13 bases between them. The CDR3 is 13 residues long. Germline V lookup: CDR1 MGHDK, CDR2 SYGVNS.